This T cell receptor beta chain was identified during a study of response to subunit inactivated influenza vaccine. MiXCR, applied by TCRdb to the RT-PCR reads, yields one record per CDR3 protein. The data contain some 570,000 distinct CDR3 sequences, roughly 12% of them seen just once; the ten biggest clones take up approximately 11%. This clonotype was seen a few times. Per the germline V gene, CDR1 is MDHEN and CDR2 is SYDVKM. After removal of 4 bases from V and 8 bases from J, the junction contained 11 bases not matched to a gene. The CDR3 covers 15 residues. The sample was also linked to a second study, of T cells expressing NK-cell markers. In that study: 5'RACE template switching built TCR beta cDNA with unique molecular identifiers. In about 6 donors, dominant CD3+CD56+NKG2C+ clones formed about 1.0-8% of CD8+ cells.

The sequences come from PBMCs from blood, collected on the day of vaccination. The sequence was collected from a man in his fifties or sixties who received an inactivated influenza vaccine. The chain employs TRBV28 and TRBJ2-1, with TRBD2 matching over 7 bases. Here the CDR3 reads CASSSRGRAFYEQFF. In DNA form, the CDR3 reads TGTGCCAGCAGTTCTCGAGGGAGGGCCTTTTATGAGCAGTTCTTC.